This record covers a single T cell receptor beta chain. This specimen belongs to a study of blood T cell repertoires in COVID-19. Authors' methods: Amplification with reference gene primers provided the estimates of nucleated cell counts. Using immunoSEQ multiplex PCR, the repertoire was profiled, and TCRdb retains in-frame clones only, with some absent. The V and J calls and clone size were taken over from that table, and D and trimming were inferred from the DNA. Here the sample spans about 240,000 clones, around 83% being singletons. The ends lost 4 bases at V and 7 bases at J; junction bases unmatched: 3. The CDR3 is 13 amino acids. Germline CDR1 is SQVTM and CDR2 is ANQGSEA.

Sequencing was carried out using peripheral blood. This receptor was identified in a woman of 80 years or more with acute or convalescent COVID-19. The chain combines TRBV29-1 with TRBJ1-4; 10 nucleotides match TRBD1. The CDR3 bases are TGCAGCGTTGCCGGGACAGGGGTTGAAAAACTGTTTTTT. Translation gives CSVAGTGVEKLFF.